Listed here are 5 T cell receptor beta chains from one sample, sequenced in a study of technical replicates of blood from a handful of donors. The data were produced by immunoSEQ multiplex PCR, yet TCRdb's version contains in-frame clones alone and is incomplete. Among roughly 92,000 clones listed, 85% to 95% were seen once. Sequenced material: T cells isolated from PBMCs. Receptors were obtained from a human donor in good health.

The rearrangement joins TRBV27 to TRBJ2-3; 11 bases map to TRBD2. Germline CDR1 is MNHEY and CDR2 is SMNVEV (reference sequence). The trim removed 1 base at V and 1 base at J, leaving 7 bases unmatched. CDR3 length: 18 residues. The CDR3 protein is CASSLLAGGPGGTDTQYF. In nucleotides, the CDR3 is TGTGCCAGCAGTTTATTAGCGGGAGGGCCCGGTGGCACAGATACGCAGTATTTT.

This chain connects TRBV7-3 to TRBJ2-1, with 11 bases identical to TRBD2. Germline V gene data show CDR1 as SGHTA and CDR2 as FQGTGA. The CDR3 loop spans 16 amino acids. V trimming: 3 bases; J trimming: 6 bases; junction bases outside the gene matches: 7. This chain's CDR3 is CASSFLTSGTINEQFF. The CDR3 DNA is TGTGCCAGCAGCTTTCTGACTAGCGGGACCATCAATGAGCAGTTCTTC.

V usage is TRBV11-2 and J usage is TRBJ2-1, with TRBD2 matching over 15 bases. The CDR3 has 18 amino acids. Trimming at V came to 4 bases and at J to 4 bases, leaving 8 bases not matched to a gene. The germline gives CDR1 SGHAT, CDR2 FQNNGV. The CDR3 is CASSWTSGRAVQYNEQFF. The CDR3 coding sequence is TGTGCCAGCAGCTGGACTAGCGGGAGGGCCGTACAATACAATGAGCAGTTCTTC.

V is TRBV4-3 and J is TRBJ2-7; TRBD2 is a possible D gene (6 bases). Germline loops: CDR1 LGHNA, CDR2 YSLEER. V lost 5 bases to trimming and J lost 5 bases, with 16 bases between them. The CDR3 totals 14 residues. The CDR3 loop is CASSARGLANEQYF. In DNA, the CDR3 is TGCGCCAGCAGCGCCCGGGGGTTAGCCAACGAGCAGTACTTC.

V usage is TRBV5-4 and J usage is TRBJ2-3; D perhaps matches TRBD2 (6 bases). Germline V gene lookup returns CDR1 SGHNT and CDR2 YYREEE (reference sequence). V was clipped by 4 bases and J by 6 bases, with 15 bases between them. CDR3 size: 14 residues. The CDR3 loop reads CASSREVEMDTQYF. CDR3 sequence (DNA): TGTGCCAGCAGCAGGGAGGTCGAAATGGATACGCAGTATTTT. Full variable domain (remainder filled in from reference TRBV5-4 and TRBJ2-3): ETGVTQSPTHLIKTRGQQVTLRCSSQSGHNTVSWYQQALGQGPQFIFQYYREEENGRGNFPPRFSGLQFPNYSSELNVNALELDDSALYLCASSREVEMDTQYFGPGTRLTVL.